This TCR beta chain was sequenced in a study of blood T cell repertoires in COVID-19. Study details: Samples representing acute and convalescent COVID-19 were sourced from the United States, Italy and Spain.

Assay used: immunoSEQ multiplex PCR; TCRdb lists only in-frame clones, some missing. The sample yields a few hundred thousand clones, roughly nine tenths seen once. Ages ranged from roughly 18 to 95 years, with residence in some 25 US areas. The V end was cut by 1 base, the J end by 7 bases, with 12 bases between. Germline loops: CDR1 SGHRS, CDR2 YFSETQ. The CDR3 sequence is 13 residues long. The sequenced sample consisted of PBMCs or T cells enriched from blood (not recorded which). The TCR originated in a man younger than 30 who had recovered from COVID-19. The V and J genes are TRBV5-1 and TRBJ2-7; TRBD2 might be the D (5 bases). The CDR3 bases are TGCGCCAGCAGCTTGCGTCTAGGGAGAGAGCAGTACTTC. Translated, it gives CASSLRLGREQYF.